This T cell receptor (beta chain) was profiled in a study of T cells in Graves' hyperthyroidism and ophthalmopathy. The CDR3 is 16 amino acids. J lost 13 bases, V lost 2 bases, and 13 bases had no gene match. Amplification yielded TCR beta CDR3 regions, with RNA transcripts as the source. HTBI primers were employed in a first-round RT-PCR of the TCR CDR3. From the multiplex PCR reads, TCRdb called clonotypes with MiXCR, one entry per CDR3 protein. The sample gives just under 750,000 distinct CDR3 sequences, 35% of which show up once; around a third is in the top ten. The specimen was blood. This chain joins TRBV12-3 or TRBV12-4 and TRBJ2-5; TRBD2 agrees at 13 bases. This receptor was identified in a woman in her forties with Graves' hyperthyroidism. The CDR3 DNA is TGTGCCAGCAGTTTACGCATGACTAGCGGGAGGTATTATAGGTACTTC. As protein: CASSLRMTSGRYYRYF.